This paragraph reports one T cell receptor beta chain. The method was immunoSEQ multiplex PCR; TCRdb's version includes in-frame clones alone and lacks a portion of them. The data show roughly 30,000 clones, about 90% seen once. The sample is drawn from a study of control samples from healthy donors and cancer patients. Sequenced: formalin-fixed, paraffin-embedded tissue. This receptor was taken from a female donor with melanoma.

CDR3 in DNA: TGCGCCAGCAGCCAAGACCCGCGGGCTCGGGGCTACACCTTC. Translation gives CASSQDPRARGYTF. The rearrangement uses TRBV4-1 and TRBJ1-2; D gene ambiguous. Germline CDR1 reads MGHRA; CDR2 reads YSYEKL. Trimming took off 0 bases at V and 8 bases at J, with 13 bases between the two ends. This CDR3 is built from 14 residues.